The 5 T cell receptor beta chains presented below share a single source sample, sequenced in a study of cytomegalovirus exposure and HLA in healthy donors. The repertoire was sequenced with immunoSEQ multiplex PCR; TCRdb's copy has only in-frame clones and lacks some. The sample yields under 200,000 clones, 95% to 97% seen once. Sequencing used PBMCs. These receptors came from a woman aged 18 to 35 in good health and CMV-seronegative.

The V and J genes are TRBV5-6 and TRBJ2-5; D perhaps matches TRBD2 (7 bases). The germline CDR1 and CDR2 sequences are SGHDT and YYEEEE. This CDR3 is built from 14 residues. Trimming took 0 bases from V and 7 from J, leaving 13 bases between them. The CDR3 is CASSLGGGPGTQYF. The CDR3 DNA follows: TGTGCCAGCAGCTTGGGGGGGGGCCCGGGGACCCAGTACTTC. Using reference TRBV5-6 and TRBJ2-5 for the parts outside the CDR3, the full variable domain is DAGVTQSPTHLIKTRGQQVTLRCSPKSGHDTVSWYQQALGQGPQFIFQYYEEEERQRGNFPDRFSGHQFPNYSSELNVNALLLGDSALYLCASSLGGGPGTQYFGPGTRLLVL.

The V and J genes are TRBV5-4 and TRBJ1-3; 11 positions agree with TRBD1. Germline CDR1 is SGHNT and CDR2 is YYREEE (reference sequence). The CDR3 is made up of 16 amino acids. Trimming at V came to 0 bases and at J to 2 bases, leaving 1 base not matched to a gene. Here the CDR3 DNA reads TGTGCCAGCAGCTTGGGGGGACAGGGGGCTGGAAACACCATATATTTT. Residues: CASSLGGQGAGNTIYF.

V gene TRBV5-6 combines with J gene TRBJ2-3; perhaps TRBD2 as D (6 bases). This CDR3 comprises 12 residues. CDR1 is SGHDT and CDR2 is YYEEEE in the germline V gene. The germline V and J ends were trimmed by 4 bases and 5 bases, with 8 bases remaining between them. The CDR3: CASSGGGDTQYF. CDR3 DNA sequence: TGTGCCAGCAGCGGGGGAGGAGATACGCAGTATTTT. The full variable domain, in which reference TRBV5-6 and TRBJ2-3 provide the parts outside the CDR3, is DAGVTQSPTHLIKTRGQQVTLRCSPKSGHDTVSWYQQALGQGPQFIFQYYEEEERQRGNFPDRFSGHQFPNYSSELNVNALLLGDSALYLCASSGGGDTQYFGPGTRLTVL.

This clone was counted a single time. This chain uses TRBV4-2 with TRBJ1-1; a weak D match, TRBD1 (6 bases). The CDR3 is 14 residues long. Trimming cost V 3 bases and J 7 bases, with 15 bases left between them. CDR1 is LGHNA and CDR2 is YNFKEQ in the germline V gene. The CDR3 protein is CASSHTGTRNEAFF. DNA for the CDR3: TGTGCCAGCAGCCATACCGGGACAAGAAATGAAGCTTTCTTT.

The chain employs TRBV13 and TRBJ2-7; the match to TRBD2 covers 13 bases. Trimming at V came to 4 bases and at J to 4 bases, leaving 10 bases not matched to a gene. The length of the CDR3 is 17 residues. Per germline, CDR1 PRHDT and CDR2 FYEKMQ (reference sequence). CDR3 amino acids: CASSSLGLAGAKYEQYF. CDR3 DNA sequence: TGTGCCAGCAGCTCCCTTGGACTAGCGGGGGCCAAATACGAGCAGTACTTC.